A selection of T cell receptor beta chains follows, all from one sample in a study of blood T cells in healthy people across ages. TCRdb independently ran MiXCR on the 5' RACE reads; one entry per CDR3 protein. The data show fewer than 900,000 distinct CDR3 sequences, more than 40% seen once. Sequenced sample: blood. These receptors were collected from a woman aged 60-75 years in good health. The CDR3 runs from the conserved cysteine through the conserved F or W. The D gene is left open where the match is weak. Clone size is stated in some rows and not others, as once, few, many or a class when expanded.

v_gene	j_gene	d_gene	len	abundance	CDR3nt	CDR3aa
TRBV3-1	TRBJ2-1	TRBD2	18	few	TGTGCCAGCAGCCAACCTCTAGCGGGGGGCCTATCCTACAATGAGCAGTTCTTC	CASSQPLAGGLSYNEQFF
TRBV6-2/TRBV6-3	TRBJ2-1	-	13	-	TGTGCCAGCAGTGACGTTAGGGGGGCAAGGCAGTTCTTC	CASSDVRGARQFF
TRBV7-2	TRBJ1-4	-	15	-	TGTGCCAGCAGCGCACCCCGGGGGACTAATGAAAAACTGTTTTTT	CASSAPRGTNEKLFF
TRBV7-2	TRBJ1-2	TRBD1	14	-	TGTGCCAGCAGCCCGGGACAGGGATGGCCTGGGGACACCTTC	CASSPGQGWPGDTF
TRBV28	TRBJ1-4	TRBD1	15	few	TGTGCCAGCAGTTCGCAGACAGGGCCTAATGAAAAACTGTTTTTT	CASSSQTGPNEKLFF
TRBV3-1	TRBJ2-3	TRBD2	17	-	TGTGCCAGCAGCCAAGGTCGCGCTAGCGGGGGCACAGATACGCAGTATTTT	CASSQGRASGGTDTQYF
TRBV7-8	TRBJ2-5	TRBD2	20	-	TGTGCCAGCAGCTTAGTTGCCGGACTAGCGGGGGGGTTGTACCAAGAGACCCAGTACTTC	CASSLVAGLAGGLYQETQYF
TRBV29-1	TRBJ1-1	-	13	-	TGCAGCGTCGGACCCCTAGGGAACACTGAAGCTTTCTTT	CSVGPLGNTEAFF
TRBV6-1	TRBJ1-1	-	19	-	TGTGCCAGCAGTACCCAAGTTCAGGGTGGCGGGGTTATGAACACTGAAGCTTTCTTT	CASSTQVQGGGVMNTEAFF
TRBV21-1	TRBJ2-1	-	13	many	TGTGCCAGCAGCACGGGACCGATGGATGAGCAGTTCTTC	CASSTGPMDEQFF
TRBV13	TRBJ1-2	-	14	-	TGTGCCAGCAGCTTAGGGTCCGGGACCTATGGCTACACCTTC	CASSLGSGTYGYTF
TRBV12-3/TRBV12-4	TRBJ2-1	TRBD2	16	few	TGTGCCAGCAGTTTAGCGCGGGGACTAGCGGGAGCTGAGCAGTTCTTC	CASSLARGLAGAEQFF
TRBV9	TRBJ2-7	TRBD1	16	-	TGTGCCAGCAGCGGAGCACCGGGACAGGGGCGATACGAGCAGTACTTC	CASSGAPGQGRYEQYF
TRBV7-3	TRBJ1-1	-	12	many	TGTGCCAGCAGCAAACCCGGGGGTGAAGCTTTCTTT	CASSKPGGEAFF
TRBV7-2	TRBJ2-5	-	13	-	TGTGCCAGCATGGGGGCAGCTGTCGCGACCCAGTACTTC	CASMGAAVATQYF
TRBV20-1	TRBJ2-5	-	12	-	TGCAGTGCTAGACTCCTACAAGATACCCAGTACTTC	CSARLLQDTQYF
TRBV20-1	TRBJ1-1	-	16	few	TGCAGTGCCCCAAAAGGGGGGGGCGCGGGGAACACTGAAGCTTTCTTT	CSAPKGGGAGNTEAFF
TRBV12-3/TRBV12-4	TRBJ2-1	-	12	-	TGTGCCAGCACCCTAGGGGGGACTGAGCAGTTCTTC	CASTLGGTEQFF
TRBV19	TRBJ1-5	-	16	-	TGTGCCAGTAGGGTCCACCCGGGCGGGTGGGATCAGCCCCAGCATTTT	CASRVHPGGWDQPQHF
TRBV10-3	TRBJ2-1	TRBD2	16	-	TGTGCCATCAGTGAGTCAAGTAGCGGGAAGATGGATGAGCAGTTCTTC	CAISESSSGKMDEQFF
TRBV20-1	TRBJ2-5	TRBD1	15	few	TGCAGTGCTAGCCAAGGGACAGGGTACGAAGAGACCCAGTACTTC	CSASQGTGYEETQYF
TRBV29-1	TRBJ1-4	-	12	-	TGCAGCGTTGCCAGGGGCAATGAAAAACTGTTTTTT	CSVARGNEKLFF
TRBV27	TRBJ2-7	TRBD2	15	many	TGTGCCAGCAGTTCCCGGACTAGCGGGACCTACGAGCAGTACTTC	CASSSRTSGTYEQYF
TRBV25-1	TRBJ2-5	-	15	-	TGTGCCAGCAGTTATGGGGCCGCCGGGGCAGAGACCCAGTACTTC	CASSYGAAGAETQYF
TRBV5-5	TRBJ2-5	-	13	few	TGTGCCAGCAGCCCCCTACCAGGAGAGACCCAGTACTTC	CASSPLPGETQYF